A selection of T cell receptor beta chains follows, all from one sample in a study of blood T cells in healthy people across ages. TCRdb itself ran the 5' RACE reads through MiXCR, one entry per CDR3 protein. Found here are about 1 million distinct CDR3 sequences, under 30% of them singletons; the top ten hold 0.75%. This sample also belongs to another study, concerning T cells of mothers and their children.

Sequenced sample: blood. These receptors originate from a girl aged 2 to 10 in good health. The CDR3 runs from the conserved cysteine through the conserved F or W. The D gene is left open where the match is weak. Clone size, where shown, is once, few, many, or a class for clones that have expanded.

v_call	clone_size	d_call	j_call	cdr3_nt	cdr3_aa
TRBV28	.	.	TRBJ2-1	TGTGCCAGCAGGGTGGATAGGGTCAGCTCCTACAATGAGCAGTTCTTC	CASRVDRVSSYNEQFF
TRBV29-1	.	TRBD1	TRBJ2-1	TGCAGCGGGACAGGGGAGATTCACAATGAGCAGTTCTTC	CSGTGEIHNEQFF
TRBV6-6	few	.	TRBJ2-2	TGTGCCAGCAGCCACGTGACTGAACCGAACACCGGGGAGCTGTTTTTT	CASSHVTEPNTGELFF
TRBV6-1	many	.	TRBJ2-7	TGTGCCAGCAGTGCTGGCGGGTACGAGCAGTACTTC	CASSAGGYEQYF
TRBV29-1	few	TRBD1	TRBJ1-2	TGCAGCACCATAACCGGACAGGGGCTAGATGGCTACACCTTC	CSTITGQGLDGYTF
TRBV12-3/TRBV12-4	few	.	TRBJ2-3	TGTGCCAGCAGTTCGAGCAGGGGATCAGATACGCAGTATTTT	CASSSSRGSDTQYF
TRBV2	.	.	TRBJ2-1	TGTGCCAGCAGTGTGCCTAGTGGGGGGCGAGGGGGCAATGAGCAGTTCTTC	CASSVPSGGRGGNEQFF
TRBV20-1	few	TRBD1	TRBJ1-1	TGCAGTGCCAATACAGGGGTTGAAGCTTTCTTT	CSANTGVEAFF
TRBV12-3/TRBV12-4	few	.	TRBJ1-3	TGTGCCAGCAGTTTGGGGGGAGGGGCGACTGGAAACACCATATATTTT	CASSLGGGATGNTIYF
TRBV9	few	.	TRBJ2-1	TGTGCCAGCAGCGTACTAACGGGGTACTCCAACAATGAGCAGTTCTTC	CASSVLTGYSNNEQFF
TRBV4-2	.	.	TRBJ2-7	TGTGCCAGCAGCCAAGGGTGGGCAGGGGACGAGCAGTACTTC	CASSQGWAGDEQYF
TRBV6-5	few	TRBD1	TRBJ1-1	TGTGCCAGCAGTAGTTCTTACAGGGGGACTGAAGCTTTCTTT	CASSSSYRGTEAFF
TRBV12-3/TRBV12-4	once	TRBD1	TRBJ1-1	TGTGCCAGCAGTCTCGAGGGGACAGAAAACACTGAAGCTTTCTTT	CASSLEGTENTEAFF
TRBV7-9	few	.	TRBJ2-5	TGTGCCAGCAGCTTGATCGCGGAAGAGACCCAGTACTTC	CASSLIAEETQYF
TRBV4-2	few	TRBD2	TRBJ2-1	TGTGCCAGCAGCCTATTACAGCGGGGGGGCTCCTACAATGAGCAGTTCTTC	CASSLLQRGGSYNEQFF
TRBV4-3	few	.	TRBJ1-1	TGCGCCAGCAGCCAAGATCAAGGACCTCTGGGTGTGGGCACTGAAGCTTTCTTT	CASSQDQGPLGVGTEAFF
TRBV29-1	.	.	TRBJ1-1	TGCAGCGTCACCCAGGGCATCCGGAACACTGAAGCTTTCTTT	CSVTQGIRNTEAFF
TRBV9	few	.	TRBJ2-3	TGTGCCAGCAGCCCTCAGAGGGGTGCGAGCACAGATACGCAGTGTTTT	CASSPQRGASTDTQCF
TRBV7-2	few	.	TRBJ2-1	TGTGCCAGCAGCTTAGTTTTGGACAACAATGAGCAGTTCTTC	CASSLVLDNNEQFF
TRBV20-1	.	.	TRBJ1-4	TGCAGTGCTGTCCCTCGGGCCACTGGTGAAAAACTGTTTTTT	CSAVPRATGEKLFF
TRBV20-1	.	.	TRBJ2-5	TGCAGCGCCGGCCTCACCGAAGAGACCCAGTACTTC	CSAGLTEETQYF
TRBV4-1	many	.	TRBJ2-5	TGCGCCAGCAGCCAAGCATTTTCAGAGACCCAGTACTTC	CASSQAFSETQYF
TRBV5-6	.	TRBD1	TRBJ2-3	TGTGCCAACAGCGACGCTACAGGGGGAGATACAGATACGCAGTATTTT	CANSDATGGDTDTQYF
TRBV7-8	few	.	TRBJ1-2	TGTGCCAGCAGCTTGGGATACGGAGACTATGGCTACACCTTC	CASSLGYGDYGYTF
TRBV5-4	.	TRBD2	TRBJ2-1	TGTGCCAGCAGCTTTGGGTTGGCGGGAGGGCCGGATGAGCAGTTCTTC	CASSFGLAGGPDEQFF
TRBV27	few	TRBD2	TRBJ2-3	TGTGCCAGCAGGGCAGGACTAGCGGGAGGTACAGATACGCAGTATTTT	CASRAGLAGGTDTQYF
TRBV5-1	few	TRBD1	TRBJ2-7	TGCGCCAGCAGCTTGGCCGACTCATCGCGTATTCGGGACAGGCTGCGGTACGAGCAGTACTTC	CASSLADSSRIRDRLRYEQYF
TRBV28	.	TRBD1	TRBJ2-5	TGTGCCAGCAGTTTGCTACAGGGGGAAGAGACCCAGTACTTC	CASSLLQGEETQYF
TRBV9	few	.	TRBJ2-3	TGTGCCAGCAGCGAAACAGGGGGGGCAACAGATACGCAGTATTTT	CASSETGGATDTQYF
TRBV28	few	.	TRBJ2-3	TGTGCCAGCAGTTTAGAAACAGACAGCACAGATACGCAGTATTTT	CASSLETDSTDTQYF
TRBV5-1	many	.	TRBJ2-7	TGCGCCAGCAGCTTGGACGTCTACGAGCAGTACTTC	CASSLDVYEQYF
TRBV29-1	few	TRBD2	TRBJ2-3	TGCAGCGTTGAACCAGCGGGGAAAACCACAGATACGCAGTATTTT	CSVEPAGKTTDTQYF
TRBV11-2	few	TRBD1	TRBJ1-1	TGTGCCAGCAGATCCGGGACAGGGAACACTGAAGCTTTCTTT	CASRSGTGNTEAFF
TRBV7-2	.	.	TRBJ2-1	TGTGCCAGCAGCTTTTCCAGCGGTATCTACAATGAGCAGTTCTTC	CASSFSSGIYNEQFF
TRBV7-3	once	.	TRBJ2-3	TGTTCCAGCAGCCCGGGAAACACAGATACGCAGTATTTT	CSSSPGNTDTQYF
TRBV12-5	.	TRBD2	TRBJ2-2	TGTGCTAGTGGGGCGGGAGAAAGGGAGCTGTTTTTT	CASGAGERELFF
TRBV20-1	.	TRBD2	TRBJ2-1	TGCAGTGCTACCGGACTAGAAGACTACAATGAGCAGTTCTTC	CSATGLEDYNEQFF
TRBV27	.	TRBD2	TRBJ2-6	TGTGCCAGCAGTTCAACTAGCGGGGGGGCTGGGGCCAACGTCCTGACTTTC	CASSSTSGGAGANVLTF
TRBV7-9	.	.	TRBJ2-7	TGTGCCAGCAGCACCCACACCTACGAGCAGTACTTC	CASSTHTYEQYF
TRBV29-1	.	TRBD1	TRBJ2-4	TGCAGCGTTGAATATGGGACAGGCTATCTCTTC	CSVEYGTGYLF
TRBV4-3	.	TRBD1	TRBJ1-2	TGCGCCAGCAGCCAAGACGAAGGGACAGGGTTTGGCTACACCTTC	CASSQDEGTGFGYTF
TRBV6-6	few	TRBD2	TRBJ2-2	TGTGCCAGCACCATGGCGGGGGGGGGAACCGGGGAGCTGTTTTTT	CASTMAGGGTGELFF
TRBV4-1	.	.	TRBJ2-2	TGCGCCAGCAGCCCAGAGACAGGGAGGGTCGCCGGGGAGCTGTTTTTT	CASSPETGRVAGELFF
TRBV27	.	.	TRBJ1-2	TGTGCCAGCAGTTTATCGGGTGGAGGGCCCTATGGCTACACCTTC	CASSLSGGGPYGYTF
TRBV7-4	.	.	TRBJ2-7	TGTGCCAGCAGCTCCGTGACGGGTTACTACGAGCAGTACTTC	CASSSVTGYYEQYF